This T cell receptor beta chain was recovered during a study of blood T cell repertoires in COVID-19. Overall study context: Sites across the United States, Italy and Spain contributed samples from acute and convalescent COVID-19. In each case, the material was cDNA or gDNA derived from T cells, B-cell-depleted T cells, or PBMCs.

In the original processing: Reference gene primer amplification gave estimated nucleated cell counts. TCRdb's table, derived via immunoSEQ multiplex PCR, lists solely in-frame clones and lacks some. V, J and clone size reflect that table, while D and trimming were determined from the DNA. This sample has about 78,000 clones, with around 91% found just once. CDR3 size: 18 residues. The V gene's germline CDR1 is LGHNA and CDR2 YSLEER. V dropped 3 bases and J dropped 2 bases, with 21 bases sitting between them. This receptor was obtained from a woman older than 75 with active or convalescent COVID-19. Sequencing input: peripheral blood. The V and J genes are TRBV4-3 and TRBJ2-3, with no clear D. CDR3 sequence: CASSHTPTGASVTDTQYF. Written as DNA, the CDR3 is TGCGCCAGCAGCCATACTCCTACCGGTGCCAGCGTCACAGATACGCAGTATTTT.